A selection of T cell receptor beta chains follows, all from one sample in a study of cytomegalovirus exposure and HLA in healthy donors. TCRdb keeps only in-frame clones here, not all; method: immunoSEQ multiplex PCR. The sample lists over 100,000 clones; more than 75% were seen once. The sequencing input was PBMCs. These TCRs come from a woman between 50 and 59 years old in good health and CMV-seropositive. Both conserved end residues are part of each CDR3. The order of the fields is J gene, CDR3 length, V gene, D gene, CDR3 protein, CDR3 DNA. D genes are given only for firm matches.

j_call: TRBJ2-3; cdr3_length: 15; v_call: TRBV5-1; d_call: NA; cdr3_aa: CASSLFRTSTDTQYF; cdr3_nt: TGCGCCAGCAGCTTGTTTCGGACTAGCACAGATACGCAGTATTTT
j_call: TRBJ1-1; cdr3_length: 13; v_call: TRBV27; d_call: NA; cdr3_aa: CASSWGGHTEAFF; cdr3_nt: TGTGCCAGCAGTTGGGGGGGCCACACTGAAGCTTTCTTT
j_call: TRBJ1-6; cdr3_length: 15; v_call: TRBV5-5; d_call: TRBD1; cdr3_aa: CASSIEDRVDSPLHF; cdr3_nt: TGTGCCAGCAGCATCGAGGACAGGGTTGATTCACCCCTCCACTTT
j_call: TRBJ2-2; cdr3_length: 16; v_call: TRBV11-2; d_call: TRBD2; cdr3_aa: CASSSRGVGWTGELFF; cdr3_nt: TGTGCCAGCAGCTCTCGGGGGGTGGGGTGGACCGGGGAGCTGTTTTTT
j_call: TRBJ1-2; cdr3_length: 13; v_call: TRBV4-3; d_call: TRBD1; cdr3_aa: CASSPQGDNGYTF; cdr3_nt: TGCGCCAGCAGCCCACAGGGGGATAATGGCTACACCTTC
j_call: TRBJ2-4; cdr3_length: 13; v_call: TRBV7-2; d_call: NA; cdr3_aa: CASSLEVGDIQYF; cdr3_nt: TGTGCCAGCAGCTTAGAAGTGGGAGACATTCAGTACTTC
j_call: TRBJ2-6; cdr3_length: 14; v_call: TRBV7-2; d_call: NA; cdr3_aa: CASSLISGANVLTF; cdr3_nt: TGTGCCAGCAGCCTTATCTCTGGGGCCAACGTCCTGACTTTC
j_call: TRBJ1-1; cdr3_length: 13; v_call: TRBV28; d_call: NA; cdr3_aa: CASSLQGNTEAFF; cdr3_nt: TGTGCCAGCAGTTTACAGGGGAACACTGAAGCTTTCTTT
j_call: TRBJ1-2; cdr3_length: 14; v_call: TRBV7-2; d_call: NA; cdr3_aa: CVSSVRGANYGYTF; cdr3_nt: TGTGTCAGCAGTGTCCGTGGGGCGAACTATGGCTACACCTTC
j_call: TRBJ1-6; cdr3_length: 14; v_call: TRBV7-2; d_call: TRBD1; cdr3_aa: CASSQTGFRSPLHF; cdr3_nt: TGTGCCAGCAGCCAGACAGGGTTCCGCTCACCCCTCCACTTT